Below are 30 T cell receptor beta chains sequenced from a single sample in a study of T cell responses to AZD1222 COVID-19 vaccine. Only in-frame clones appear in the TCRdb table, and some are missing; sequencing was by immunoSEQ multiplex PCR. The sample contains about 110,000 clones, 85% to 95% of which appear only once. The sequencing used peripheral blood, collected on day 0 of AZD1222 vaccination. All receptors come from an adult in good health.

This chain connects TRBV7-2 to TRBJ1-1; 9 positions agree with TRBD1. CDR1 is SGHTA and CDR2 is FQGNSA in the germline V gene. CDR3 length equals 15 residues. After removal of 5 bases from V and 4 bases from J, the junction contained 8 bases not matched to a gene. This chain's CDR3 is CASSRTQGAGTEAFF. The DNA of the CDR3 is TGTGCCAGCAGCCGCACACAGGGGGCTGGCACTGAAGCTTTCTTT.

The chain joins TRBV6-5 to TRBJ2-3; 8 nucleotides align to TRBD1. The CDR3 totals 14 residues. V was pared by 3 bases and J by 5 bases, with 4 bases of the junction left unmatched. Germline CDR1 and CDR2: MNHEY and SVGAGI. The CDR3 spells CASSYSRGLDTQYF. CDR3 DNA sequence: TGTGCCAGCAGTTATAGCAGGGGGCTAGATACGCAGTATTTT.

Only one count was recorded for this clone. J is TRBJ1-5 and V is TRBV19; D perhaps matches TRBD1 (5 bases). There are 14 residues in the CDR3. Trimming removed 6 bases from V and 6 bases from J, with 15 bases in between. Germline CDR1 LNHDA, CDR2 SQIVND (reference sequence). CDR3 sequence: CASRGNRRVQPQHF. For the CDR3, the DNA is TGTGCCAGTAGGGGGAACAGGAGGGTTCAGCCCCAGCATTTT.

The chain uses TRBV19 and TRBJ2-7; tentative D call: TRBD2 (7 bases). V gave up 2 bases and J gave up 3 bases, with 17 bases separating them. Germline CDR1 reads LNHDA; CDR2 reads SQIVND (reference sequence). The CDR3 is made up of 16 amino acids. The CDR3 nucleotides read TGTGCCAGTAGTATAAGCTCCGGGGGGCCGTACTACGAGCAGTACTTC. Amino acids: CASSISSGGPYYEQYF. The entire variable domain, with the rest obtained from reference TRBV19 and TRBJ2-7, is as follows: DGGITQSPKYLFRKEGQNVTLSCEQNLNHDAMYWYRQDPGQGLRLIYYSQIVNDFQKGDIAEGYSVSREKKESFPLTVTSAQKNPTAFYLCASSISSGGPYYEQYFGPGTRLTVT.

The V gene is TRBV14, the J gene TRBJ2-6, with a possible D match to TRBD1 (5 bases). CDR3 size: 17 residues. V was clipped by 1 base and J by 2 bases, with 12 bases between them. Germline assignment: CDR1 SGHDN and CDR2 FVKESK. CDR3 residues: CASSQGQGGTGANVLTF. The CDR3 nucleotides are TGTGCCAGCAGCCAAGGCCAGGGTGGGACTGGGGCCAACGTCCTGACTTTC.

The V call is TRBV10-3, the J call TRBJ2-5; D uncertain. CDR1 ENHRY and CDR2 SYGVKD come from the germline V gene. V lost 0 bases, J lost 6 bases, and 11 bases lay in between. There are 14 residues in the CDR3. CDR3 amino acids: CAISESSTLKTQYF. The CDR3 bases are TGTGCCATCAGTGAGTCTTCCACACTCAAGACCCAGTACTTC.

V is TRBV4-1 and J is TRBJ1-6, with D tentatively TRBD1 (5 bases). CDR1 is MGHRA, CDR2 YSYEKL, per germline. The CDR3 contains 16 residues. V dropped 0 bases and J dropped 8 bases, with 14 bases sitting between them. The DNA for the CDR3 is TGCGCCAGCAGCCAAGAGGGTCCAGGGTGGGATTCACCCCTCCACTTT. Its translation: CASSQEGPGWDSPLHF.

This clone was observed once. This chain links TRBV11-2 with TRBJ2-2, with a possible D match to TRBD1 (5 bases). CDR3 length: 13 amino acids. V lost 2 bases to trimming and J lost 5 bases, with 6 bases between them. Per the germline V gene, CDR1 is SGHAT and CDR2 is FQNNGV. The CDR3 loop is CASSLRGTGELFF. The CDR3 DNA reads as TGTGCCAGCAGCTTAAGGGGAACCGGGGAGCTGTTTTTT. The whole variable domain, remainder taken from reference TRBV11-2 and TRBJ2-2, is EAGVAQSPRYKIIEKRQSVAFWCNPISGHATLYWYQQILGQGPKLLIQFQNNGVVDDSQLPKDRFSAERLKGVDSTLKIQPAKLEDSAVYLCASSLRGTGELFFGEGSRLTVL.

The gene calls are TRBV7-6 and TRBJ2-7; D is tentatively TRBD1 or TRBD2 (5 bases each). Germline-derived CDR1 and CDR2 are SGHVS and FNYEAQ. V was pared by 4 bases and J by 1 base, with 14 bases between. This CDR3 spans 15 amino acids. CDR3 amino acids: CASSYGDGNSYEQYF. For the CDR3, the DNA is TGTGCCAGCAGCTACGGGGACGGAAATTCCTACGAGCAGTACTTC.

CDR3 region: CASSWESGGNNEQFF. The CDR3 DNA sequence: TGTGCCAGTAGTTGGGAGTCAGGGGGCAATAATGAGCAGTTCTTC. The chain carries TRBV19 and TRBJ2-1; TRBD1 matches 8 bases. The CDR3 contains 15 residues. Germline V gene sequence: CDR1 LNHDA, CDR2 SQIVND (reference sequence). Trimming at V came to 5 bases and at J to 7 bases, leaving 10 bases not matched to a gene.

V gene TRBV11-3 combines with J gene TRBJ2-3, with D unclear. The CDR3 runs to 15 residues. Per germline, CDR1 SGHNT and CDR2 YENEEA. Trimming took 3 bases from V and 7 from J, leaving 17 bases between them. The CDR3 DNA reads as TGTGCCAGCAGCTTGCCCAGCCTGACGCCGAATACGCAGTATTTT. Protein: CASSLPSLTPNTQYF.

V is TRBV10-2 and J is TRBJ2-7; D may be TRBD1 (5 bases). Per germline, CDR1 WSHSY and CDR2 SAAADI. V shed 6 bases and J shed 1 base, with 10 bases lying between them. The CDR3 covers 13 residues. The CDR3 spells CASRTETSYEQYF. The DNA of the CDR3 is TGCGCCAGCAGGACAGAAACTTCCTACGAGCAGTACTTC.

The chain employs TRBV12-3 or TRBV12-4 and TRBJ2-5; a possible D gene is TRBD2 (5 bases). This CDR3 contains 13 residues. Trimming took 7 bases from V and 9 from J, leaving 18 bases between them. This chain's CDR3 is CASIEGRTGAQYF. DNA for the CDR3: TGTGCCAGCATCGAGGGTAGAACCGGGGCCCAGTACTTC.

The V and J genes are TRBV5-6 and TRBJ1-1; D call uncertain. Germline CDR1 and CDR2: SGHDT and YYEEEE. V dropped 0 bases and J dropped 12 bases, with 9 bases sitting between them. This CDR3 contains 11 residues. The CDR3 DNA reads as TGTGCCAGCAGCTTGGCATCGATGACTTTCTTT. This translates into CASSLASMTFF.

This chain links TRBV10-1 with TRBJ2-2; D ambiguous. Germline V CDR1 and CDR2: WNHNN, SYGVQD (reference sequence). This CDR3 has 16 amino acids. V lost 0 bases and J lost 4, with 12 bases in between. DNA for the CDR3: TGCGCCAGCAGTGAGTCCAATCCCCGGAGCACCGGGGAGCTGTTTTTT. Amino acid sequence: CASSESNPRSTGELFF.

The rearrangement joins TRBV4-1 to TRBJ2-6, with 7 positions matching TRBD1. CDR3 size: 16 residues. Germline CDR1 MGHRA, CDR2 YSYEKL. The J segment lost 4 bases and the V segment lost 4 bases, leaving 7 bases of the junction unmatched. In DNA form, the CDR3 reads TGCGCCAGCAGCCGCTCACAGGGGTCCGGGGCCAACGTCCTGACTTTC. Protein: CASSRSQGSGANVLTF.

The V gene is TRBV7-9, the J gene TRBJ1-1; 10 bases map to TRBD1. The CDR3 contains 15 residues. In germline, CDR1 is SEHNR, CDR2 FQNEAQ (reference sequence). J lost 2 bases, V lost 5 bases, and 5 bases had no gene match. The CDR3 reads CASSLKTGGNTEAFF. CDR3 nucleotides: TGTGCCAGCAGCCTTAAGACAGGGGGCAACACTGAAGCTTTCTTT.

The rearrangement uses TRBV28 and TRBJ1-2; no firm D call. This CDR3 is built from 13 residues. From germline, CDR1 is MDHEN and CDR2 SYDVKM. With 2 bases removed from V and 1 base from J, the gap between germline ends came to 5 bases. The DNA of the CDR3 is TGTGCCAGCAGTTTAGGCCTTAACTATGGCTACACCTTC. It encodes CASSLGLNYGYTF.

This chain links TRBV5-1 with TRBJ1-1; D ambiguous. The CDR3 consists of 13 residues. Per germline, CDR1 SGHRS and CDR2 YFSETQ. With 0 bases removed from V and 1 base from J, the gap between germline ends came to 4 bases. CDR3 sequence: CASSLDENTEAFF. DNA for the CDR3: TGCGCCAGCAGCTTGGACGAGAACACTGAAGCTTTCTTT.

This chain uses TRBV3-1 (or the pseudogene TRBV3-2) with TRBJ2-1, with 8 bases that match TRBD2. The CDR3 is made up of 14 amino acids. V dropped 2 bases and J dropped 5; count of bases not matched to a gene: 2. The germline gives CDR1 LGHDT, CDR2 YNNKEL (reference sequence). The CDR3 here is CASSQPGGDNEQFF. The CDR3 nucleotides are TGTGCCAGCAGCCAACCCGGGGGGGACAATGAGCAGTTCTTC.

V usage is TRBV3-1 (or the pseudogene TRBV3-2) and J usage is TRBJ2-2; no definite D call. Per the germline V gene, CDR1 is LGHDT and CDR2 is YNNKEL (reference sequence). This CDR3 comprises 12 residues. Trimming took off 4 bases at V and 2 bases at J, with 2 bases between the two ends. CDR3 bases: TGTGCCAGCAGCCTAAACACCGGGGAGCTGTTTTTT. Protein sequence: CASSLNTGELFF.

This chain uses TRBV6-5 with TRBJ2-1; D is uncertain. The V gene lost 10 bases and the J gene lost 4 bases, with 8 bases spanning the gap. This CDR3 contains 11 residues. The V gene's germline CDR1 is MNHEY and CDR2 SVGAGI. The CDR3 DNA follows: TGTGCCATCACTCCGTACAATGAGCAGTTCTTC. This gives the protein CAITPYNEQFF.

The rearrangement joins TRBV6-6 to TRBJ1-1, with D maybe TRBD1 (6 bases). The CDR3 has 13 amino acids. Germline V gene data show CDR1 as MNHNY and CDR2 as SVGAGI (reference sequence). V lost 4 bases and J lost 3, with 9 bases in between. This CDR3 is CASSLDRYTEAFF. Written as DNA, the CDR3 is TGTGCCAGCAGTTTGGACAGATACACTGAAGCTTTCTTT.

The rearrangement links TRBV28 to TRBJ1-1, with D possibly being TRBD1 (5 bases). V lost 6 bases and J lost 1, with 21 bases in between. This CDR3 is built from 17 residues. Looked up from germline, CDR1 is MDHEN and CDR2 is SYDVKM. CDR3: CASSLLDWGLKNTEAFF. The CDR3 nucleotides read TGTGCCAGCAGCCTTTTAGATTGGGGCCTCAAGAACACTGAAGCTTTCTTT.

This chain connects TRBV5-4 to TRBJ1-2; D gene uncertain. The germline V and J ends were trimmed by 0 bases and 3 bases, with 9 bases remaining between them. Germline V gives CDR1 SGHNT, CDR2 YYREEE (reference sequence). The CDR3 totals 14 residues. CDR3 DNA sequence: TGTGCCAGCAGCTTGGATAACGGTTACTATGGCTACACCTTC. Residues: CASSLDNGYYGYTF.

J is TRBJ1-4 and V is TRBV28, with a weak D call TRBD1 (5 bases). Germline CDR1 is MDHEN and CDR2 is SYDVKM. CDR3 length equals 15 residues. Trimming took off 2 bases at V and 5 bases at J, with 12 bases between the two ends. DNA of the CDR3: TGTGCCAGCAGTTTACAGGGCGGGGGGAATGAAAAACTGTTTTTT. Protein sequence: CASSLQGGGNEKLFF. Supplemented by reference TRBV28 and TRBJ1-4, the full variable domain reads DVKVTQSSRYLVKRTGEKVFLECVQDMDHENMFWYRQDPGLGLRLIYFSYDVKMKEKGDIPEGYSVSREKKERFSLILESASTNQTSMYLCASSLQGGGNEKLFFGSGTQLSVL.

The chain employs TRBV5-1 and TRBJ2-7; no clear D. Trimming took off 0 bases at V and 6 bases at J, with 13 bases between the two ends. The CDR3 is made up of 14 amino acids. Germline CDR1 is SGHRS and CDR2 is YFSETQ. CDR3 in DNA: TGCGCCAGCAGCTTGGCAACGGTCCCGGGCGAGCAGTACTTC. This encodes CASSLATVPGEQYF.

J is TRBJ1-5 and V is TRBV18, with D perhaps matching TRBD1 (5 bases). The length of the CDR3 is 13 residues. Germline values: CDR1 KGHSH, CDR2 LQKENI. Trimming pared 2 bases from V and 7 bases from J, leaving 9 bases between. CDR3: CASSPRQGQPQHF. Here the CDR3 DNA reads TGTGCCAGCTCACCAAGGCAGGGCCAGCCCCAGCATTTT.

The rearrangement joins TRBV28 to TRBJ1-5, with 10 bases fitting TRBD1. V dropped 4 bases and J dropped 4; count of bases not matched to a gene: 7. Per germline, CDR1 MDHEN and CDR2 SYDVKM. The CDR3 length is 16 residues. CDR3 sequence: CASSYFPGQGNQPQHF. The CDR3 nucleotides are TGTGCCAGCAGTTACTTCCCGGGACAGGGGAATCAGCCCCAGCATTTT.

J is TRBJ1-2 and V is TRBV4-1; no clear D. CDR1 and CDR2 from the germline V gene are MGHRA and YSYEKL. The length of the CDR3 is 15 residues. The ends were cut back, 2 bases at V and 3 bases at J, with 13 bases in the middle. Here the CDR3 reads CASSQHMGLDYGYTF. CDR3 in DNA: TGCGCCAGCAGCCAACACATGGGTTTAGACTATGGCTACACCTTC.